The 12 T cell receptor beta chains below come from one sample, sequenced in a study of blood T cell repertoires in COVID-19. The assay was immunoSEQ multiplex PCR, and TCRdb's table has in-frame clones only and misses some. Of about 24,000 clones in the sample, 80% to 90% were seen once. Sample: peripheral blood. Receptors originate from a man aged 70-80 years with acute or convalescent COVID-19.

The V and J genes are TRBV3-1 (or the pseudogene TRBV3-2) and TRBJ2-1, with 8 positions matching TRBD1. The CDR3 is 12 amino acids. J was trimmed by 12 bases and V by 5 bases; bases with no gene match: 6. Germline CDR1 is LGHDT and CDR2 is YNNKEL (reference sequence). CDR3 in DNA: TGTGCCAGCAGCAGTAATGGACAGGGGCAGTTCTTC. It is translated as CASSSNGQGQFF.

The rearrangement links TRBV27 to TRBJ2-1; TRBD1 aligns across 9 bases. V lost 6 bases to trimming and J lost 4 bases; unmatched junction nucleotides: 16. Germline assignment: CDR1 MNHEY and CDR2 SMNVEV (reference sequence). The CDR3 extends over 18 amino acids. CDR3 DNA sequence: TGTGCCAGCAGCACACACGGACCGGGACAGGGCCCTTACAATGAGCAGTTCTTC. It yields the protein CASSTHGPGQGPYNEQFF.

The rearrangement joins TRBV2 to TRBJ2-1, with TRBD2 matching over 8 bases. Germline V gene sequence: CDR1 SNHLY, CDR2 FYNNEI. V shed 5 bases and J 6 bases; nucleotides not matched to a gene: 9. CDR3 length equals 15 residues. Here the CDR3 DNA reads TGTGCCAGCAGTCCCGGGACTAGAGGTTCCAATGAGCAGTTCTTC. This sequence encodes CASSPGTRGSNEQFF.

The rearrangement uses TRBV7-9 and TRBJ2-5; D remains ambiguous. The germline CDR1 and CDR2 sequences are SEHNR and FQNEAQ (reference sequence). The CDR3 covers 14 residues. Trimming took off 5 bases at V and 2 bases at J, with 12 bases between the two ends. The CDR3 reads CASSPGHIQETQYF. The CDR3 DNA reads as TGTGCCAGCAGCCCCGGTCATATTCAAGAGACCCAGTACTTC. The whole variable domain, filled in from reference TRBV7-9 and TRBJ2-5, reads DTGVSQNPRHKITKRGQNVTFRCDPISEHNRLYWYRQTLGQGPEFLTYFQNEAQLEKSRLLSDRFSAERPKGSFSTLEIQRTEQGDSAMYLCASSPGHIQETQYFGPGTRLLVL.

The V call is TRBV5-1, the J call TRBJ1-3; D remains unclear. With 4 bases removed from V and 0 bases from J, the gap between germline ends came to 11 bases. CDR1 and CDR2 from the germline V gene are SGHRS and YFSETQ. The CDR3 is made up of 15 amino acids. This chain's CDR3 is CASSPLQSSGNTIYF. The CDR3 nucleotides read TGCGCCAGCAGCCCATTACAGAGCTCTGGAAACACCATATATTTT.

The rearrangement links TRBV6-5 to TRBJ2-1, with 9 nucleotides matching TRBD2. V was pared by 8 bases and J by 9 bases, with 8 bases of the junction left unmatched. CDR3 size: 13 residues. Germline CDR1 MNHEY, CDR2 SVGAGI. This CDR3 is CASDERGAFEQFF. In nucleotides, the CDR3 is TGTGCCAGCGACGAGCGGGGGGCTTTTGAGCAGTTCTTC.

This clone was seen only once. The chain employs TRBV2 and TRBJ1-4; 8 bases agree with TRBD1. The V segment lost 3 bases and the J segment 8 bases; nucleotides outside the gene matches: 5. The CDR3 length is 14 residues. The germline V gene has CDR1 SNHLY and CDR2 FYNNEI. CDR3 loop: CASSESTGGEKLFF. CDR3 DNA sequence: TGTGCCAGCAGTGAGTCTACAGGGGGGGAAAAACTGTTTTTT.

The J gene is TRBJ2-1, the V gene TRBV10-1, with D uncertain. Germline-derived CDR1 and CDR2 are WNHNN and SYGVQD (reference sequence). The CDR3 runs to 13 residues. With 0 bases removed from V and 7 bases from J, the gap between germline ends came to 7 bases. In DNA form, the CDR3 reads TGCGCCAGCAGTGAGTCTCTTATGAATGAGCAGTTCTTC. Its translation: CASSESLMNEQFF.

The rearrangement joins TRBV2 to TRBJ1-6, with 7 bases aligning to TRBD1. The CDR3 consists of 19 residues. J lost 1 base, V lost 7 bases, and 16 bases had no gene match. CDR1 and CDR2 from the germline V gene are SNHLY and FYNNEI. CDR3 region: CASTPVGGKGASYNSPLHF. CDR3 DNA: TGTGCCAGCACCCCGGTGGGTGGAAAGGGGGCTTCCTATAATTCACCCCTCCACTTT.

Notes on this clone: An end of the junction differs from the germline gene, which may be a read error. The chain employs TRBV19 and TRBJ1-5; D is perhaps TRBD1 (6 bases). The germline V gene encodes CDR1 LNHDA and CDR2 SQIVND (reference sequence). The length of the CDR3 is 16 residues. The CDR3 reads CASSMRQASSSQPQHF. The CDR3 bases are TGTGCCAGTAGTATGAGACAGGCGTCGAGCAGTCAGCCCCAGCATTTT.

The V gene is TRBV19, the J gene TRBJ1-2; D is perhaps TRBD1 (5 bases). There are 14 residues in the CDR3. Germline CDR1 and CDR2: LNHDA and SQIVND (reference sequence). With 1 base removed from V and 7 bases from J, the gap between germline ends came to 13 bases. CDR3 region: CASSIAPGSGGYTF. CDR3 DNA sequence: TGTGCCAGTAGTATAGCCCCAGGGTCTGGTGGCTACACCTTC.

This chain uses TRBV3-1 (or the pseudogene TRBV3-2) with TRBJ1-2; 8 bases fit TRBD1. Germline V gene lookup returns CDR1 LGHDT and CDR2 YNNKEL (reference sequence). The CDR3 sequence is 14 residues long. V lost 0 bases and J lost 6; bases outside the gene matches: 3. Here the CDR3 reads CASSQDRGQDGYTF. In DNA form, the CDR3 reads TGTGCCAGCAGCCAAGACAGGGGGCAGGATGGCTACACCTTC.